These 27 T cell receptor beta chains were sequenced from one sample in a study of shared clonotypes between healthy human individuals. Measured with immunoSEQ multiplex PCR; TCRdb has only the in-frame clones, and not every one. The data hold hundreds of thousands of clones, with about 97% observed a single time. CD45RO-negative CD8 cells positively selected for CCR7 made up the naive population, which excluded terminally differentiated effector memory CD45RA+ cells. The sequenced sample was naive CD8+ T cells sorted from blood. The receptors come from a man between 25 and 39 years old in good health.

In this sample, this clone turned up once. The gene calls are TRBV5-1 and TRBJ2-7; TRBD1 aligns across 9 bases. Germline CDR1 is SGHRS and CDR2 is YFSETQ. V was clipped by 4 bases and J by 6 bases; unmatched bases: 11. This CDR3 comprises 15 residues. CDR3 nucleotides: TGCGCCAGCAGCCCTTCCCTGACAGGGGGTGGCGAGCAGTACTTC. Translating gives CASSPSLTGGGEQYF.

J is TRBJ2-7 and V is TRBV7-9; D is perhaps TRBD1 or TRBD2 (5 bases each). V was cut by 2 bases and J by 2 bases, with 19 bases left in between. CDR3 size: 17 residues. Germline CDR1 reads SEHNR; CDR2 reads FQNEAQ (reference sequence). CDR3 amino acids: CASSLISQGPLTYEQYF. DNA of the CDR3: TGTGCCAGCAGCTTAATTTCCCAGGGACCTTTAACCTACGAGCAGTACTTC.

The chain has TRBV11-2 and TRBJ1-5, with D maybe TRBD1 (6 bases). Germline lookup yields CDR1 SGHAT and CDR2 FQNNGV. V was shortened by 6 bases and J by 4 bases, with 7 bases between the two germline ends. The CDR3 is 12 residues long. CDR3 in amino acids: CASRQGNQPQHF. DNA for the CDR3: TGTGCCAGCAGACAGGGTAATCAGCCCCAGCATTTT.

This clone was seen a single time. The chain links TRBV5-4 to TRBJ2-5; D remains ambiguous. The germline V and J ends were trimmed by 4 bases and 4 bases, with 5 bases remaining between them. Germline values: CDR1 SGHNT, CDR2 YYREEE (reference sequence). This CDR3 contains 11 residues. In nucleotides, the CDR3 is TGTGCCAGCAGCGATCGAGAGACCCAGTACTTC. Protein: CASSDRETQYF.

The CDR3 DNA reads TGCGCCAGCAGTGAGTCGACTAGCGGGAGTCTATCCGAGCAGTACTTC. Translating it yields CASSESTSGSLSEQYF. The chain carries TRBV10-2 and TRBJ2-7, with 12 bases that match TRBD2. With 0 bases clipped from V and 6 bases from J, the junction kept 6 bases outside the gene matches. CDR1 and CDR2 from the germline V gene are WSHSY and SAAADI. The CDR3 loop spans 16 amino acids.

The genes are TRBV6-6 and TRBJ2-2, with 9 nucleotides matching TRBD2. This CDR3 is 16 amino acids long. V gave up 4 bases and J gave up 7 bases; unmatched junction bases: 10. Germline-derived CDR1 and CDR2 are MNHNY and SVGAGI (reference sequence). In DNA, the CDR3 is TGTGCCAGCAGTTTACTGTCTAGCGGGATTGACGGGGAGCTGTTTTTT. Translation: CASSLLSSGIDGELFF.

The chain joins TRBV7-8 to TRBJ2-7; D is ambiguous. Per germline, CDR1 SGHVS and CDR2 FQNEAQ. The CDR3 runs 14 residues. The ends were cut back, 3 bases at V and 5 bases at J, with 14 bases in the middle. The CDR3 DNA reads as TGTGCCAGCAGCTTGAAACCGAGTTGGGACGAGCAGTACTTC. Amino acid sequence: CASSLKPSWDEQYF.

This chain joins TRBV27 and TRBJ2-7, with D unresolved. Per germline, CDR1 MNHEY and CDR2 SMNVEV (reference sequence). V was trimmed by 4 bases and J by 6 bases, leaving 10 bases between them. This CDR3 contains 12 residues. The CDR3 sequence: CASSSQAAEQYF. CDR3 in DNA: TGTGCCAGCAGTTCCCAGGCTGCCGAGCAGTACTTC.

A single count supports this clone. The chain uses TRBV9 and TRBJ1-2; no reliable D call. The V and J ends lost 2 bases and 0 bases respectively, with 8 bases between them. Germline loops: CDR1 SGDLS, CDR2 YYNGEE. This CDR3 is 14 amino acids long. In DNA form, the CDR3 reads TGTGCCAGCAGCGTCTCAGAGGCTAACTATGGCTACACCTTC. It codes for CASSVSEANYGYTF.

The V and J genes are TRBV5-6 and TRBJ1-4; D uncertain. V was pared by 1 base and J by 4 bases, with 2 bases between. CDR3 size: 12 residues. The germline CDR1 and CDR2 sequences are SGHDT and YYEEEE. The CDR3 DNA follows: TGTGCCAGCAGCTTGTATAATGAAAAACTGTTTTTT. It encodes CASSLYNEKLFF.

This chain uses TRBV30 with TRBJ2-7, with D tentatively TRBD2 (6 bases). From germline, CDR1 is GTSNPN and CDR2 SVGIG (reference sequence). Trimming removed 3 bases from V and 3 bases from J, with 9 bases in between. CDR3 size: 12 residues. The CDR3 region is CAWSPGVYEQYF. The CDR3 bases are TGTGCCTGGAGCCCGGGAGTCTACGAGCAGTACTTC.

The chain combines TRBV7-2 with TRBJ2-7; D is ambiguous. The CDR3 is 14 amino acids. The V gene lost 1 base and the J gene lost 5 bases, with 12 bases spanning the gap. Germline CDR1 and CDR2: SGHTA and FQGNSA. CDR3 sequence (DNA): TGTGCCAGCAGCTTAGTTGCCGTCGCGGACGAGCAGTACTTC. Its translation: CASSLVAVADEQYF.

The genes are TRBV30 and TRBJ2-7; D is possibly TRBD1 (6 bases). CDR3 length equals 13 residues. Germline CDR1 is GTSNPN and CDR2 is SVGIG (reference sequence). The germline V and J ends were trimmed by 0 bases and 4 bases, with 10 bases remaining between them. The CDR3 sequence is CAWSVKDRYEQYF. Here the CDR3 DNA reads TGTGCCTGGAGTGTAAAGGACAGATACGAGCAGTACTTC.

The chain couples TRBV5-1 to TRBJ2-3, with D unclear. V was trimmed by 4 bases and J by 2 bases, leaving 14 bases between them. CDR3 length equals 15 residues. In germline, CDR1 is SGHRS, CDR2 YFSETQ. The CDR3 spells CASSPGVTDTDTQYF. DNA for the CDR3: TGCGCCAGCAGCCCTGGCGTCACGGACACAGATACGCAGTATTTT.

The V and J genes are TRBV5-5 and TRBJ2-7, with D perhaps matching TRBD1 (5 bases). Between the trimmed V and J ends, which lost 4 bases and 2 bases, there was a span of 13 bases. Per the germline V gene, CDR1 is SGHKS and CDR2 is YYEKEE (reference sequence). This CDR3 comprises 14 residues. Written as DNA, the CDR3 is TGTGCCAGCAGCCTCGACTCACAGGCCTACGAGCAGTACTTC. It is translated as CASSLDSQAYEQYF.

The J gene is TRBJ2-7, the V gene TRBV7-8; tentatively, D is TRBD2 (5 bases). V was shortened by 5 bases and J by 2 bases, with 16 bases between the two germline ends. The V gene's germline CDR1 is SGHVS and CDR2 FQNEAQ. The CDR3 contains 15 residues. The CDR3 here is CASSPWTGGTYEQYF. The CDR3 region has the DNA TGTGCCAGCAGCCCCTGGACTGGAGGAACCTACGAGCAGTACTTC.

CDR3 coding DNA: TGTGCCAGCAGCTCGGGACAGCGCACAGATACGCAGTATTTT. Residues: CASSSGQRTDTQYF. V gene TRBV7-9 combines with J gene TRBJ2-3; TRBD1 agrees at 7 bases. Trimming took 4 bases from V and 1 from J; bases not matched to a gene: 2. Germline lookup yields CDR1 SEHNR and CDR2 FQNEAQ (reference sequence). This CDR3 has 14 amino acids.

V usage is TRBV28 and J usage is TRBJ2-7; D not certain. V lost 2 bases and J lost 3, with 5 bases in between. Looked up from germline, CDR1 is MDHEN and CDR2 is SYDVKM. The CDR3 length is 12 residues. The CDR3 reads CASSLPNYEQYF. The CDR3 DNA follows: TGTGCCAGCAGTTTACCCAACTACGAGCAGTACTTC.

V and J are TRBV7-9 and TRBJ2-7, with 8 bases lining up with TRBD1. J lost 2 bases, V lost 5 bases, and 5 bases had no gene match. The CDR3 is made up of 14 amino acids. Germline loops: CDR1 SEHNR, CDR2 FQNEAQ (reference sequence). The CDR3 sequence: CASSLTGETYEQYF. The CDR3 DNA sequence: TGTGCCAGCAGCCTGACAGGGGAAACCTACGAGCAGTACTTC. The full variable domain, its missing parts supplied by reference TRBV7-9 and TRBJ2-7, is DTGVSQNPRHKITKRGQNVTFRCDPISEHNRLYWYRQTLGQGPEFLTYFQNEAQLEKSRLLSDRFSAERPKGSFSTLEIQRTEQGDSAMYLCASSLTGETYEQYFGPGTRLTVT.

The CDR3 DNA reads as TGTGCCAGAGGATTAGCGGGAGTCAATGAGCAGTTCTTC. It translates to CARGLAGVNEQFF. V is TRBV2 and J is TRBJ2-1; TRBD2 agrees at 9 bases. This CDR3 spans 13 amino acids. Germline lookup yields CDR1 SNHLY and CDR2 FYNNEI. The V and J ends lost 9 bases and 6 bases, in that order; junction bases with no gene match: 6. Full variable domain (rest looked up from reference TRBV2 and TRBJ2-1): EPEVTQTPSHQVTQMGQEVILRCVPISNHLYFYWYRQILGQKVEFLVSFYNNEISEKSEIFDDQFSVERPDGSNFTLKIRSTKLEDSAMYFCARGLAGVNEQFFGPGTRLTVL.

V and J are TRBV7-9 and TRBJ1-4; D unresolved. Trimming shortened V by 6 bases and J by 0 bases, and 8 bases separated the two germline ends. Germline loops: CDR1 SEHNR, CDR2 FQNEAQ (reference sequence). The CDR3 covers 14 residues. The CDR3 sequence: CASRAGTTNEKLFF. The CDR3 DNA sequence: TGTGCCAGCAGGGCGGGAACAACTAATGAAAAACTGTTTTTT.

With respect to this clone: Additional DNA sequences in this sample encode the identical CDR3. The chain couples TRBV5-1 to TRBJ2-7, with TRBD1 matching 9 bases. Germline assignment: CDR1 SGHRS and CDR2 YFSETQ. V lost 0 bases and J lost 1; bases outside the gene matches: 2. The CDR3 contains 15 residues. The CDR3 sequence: CASSLAGTGSYEQYF. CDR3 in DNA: TGCGCCAGCAGCTTGGCCGGGACAGGGTCCTACGAGCAGTACTTC.

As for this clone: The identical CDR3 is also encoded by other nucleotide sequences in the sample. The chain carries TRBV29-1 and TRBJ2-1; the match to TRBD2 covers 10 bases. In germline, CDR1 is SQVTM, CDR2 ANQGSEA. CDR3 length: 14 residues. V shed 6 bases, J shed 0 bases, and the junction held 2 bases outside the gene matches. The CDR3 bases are TGCAGCGTCCCTAGCGGGAGCTCCTACAATGAGCAGTTCTTC. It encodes CSVPSGSSYNEQFF.

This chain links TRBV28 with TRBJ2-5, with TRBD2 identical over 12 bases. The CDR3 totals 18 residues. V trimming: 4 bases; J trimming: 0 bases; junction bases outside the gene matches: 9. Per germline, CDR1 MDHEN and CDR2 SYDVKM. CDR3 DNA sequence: TGTGCCAGCAGTTCCGGACTAGCGGGACTCCCTTACCAAGAGACCCAGTACTTC. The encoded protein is CASSSGLAGLPYQETQYF.

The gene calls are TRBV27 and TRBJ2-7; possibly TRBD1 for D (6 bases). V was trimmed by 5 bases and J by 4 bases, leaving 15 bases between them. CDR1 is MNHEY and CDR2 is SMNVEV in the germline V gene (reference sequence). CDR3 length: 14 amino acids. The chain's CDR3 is CASSTQTGAYEQYF. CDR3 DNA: TGTGCCAGCAGTACCCAGACAGGCGCGTACGAGCAGTACTTC.

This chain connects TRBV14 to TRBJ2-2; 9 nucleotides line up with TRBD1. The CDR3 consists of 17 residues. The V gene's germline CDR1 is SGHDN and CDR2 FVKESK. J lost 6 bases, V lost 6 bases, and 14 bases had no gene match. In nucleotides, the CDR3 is TGTGCCAGCAGTCCCCCGCTGGGGACAGGGAAGGCCGGGGAGCTGTTTTTT. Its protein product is CASSPPLGTGKAGELFF.

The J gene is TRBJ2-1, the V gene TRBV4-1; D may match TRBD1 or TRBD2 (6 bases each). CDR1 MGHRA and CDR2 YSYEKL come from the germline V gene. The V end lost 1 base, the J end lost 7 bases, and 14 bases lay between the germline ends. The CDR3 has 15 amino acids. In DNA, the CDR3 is TGCGCCAGCAGCCAAGTTGAGGGGGGAGGAAATGAGCAGTTCTTC. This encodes CASSQVEGGGNEQFF.